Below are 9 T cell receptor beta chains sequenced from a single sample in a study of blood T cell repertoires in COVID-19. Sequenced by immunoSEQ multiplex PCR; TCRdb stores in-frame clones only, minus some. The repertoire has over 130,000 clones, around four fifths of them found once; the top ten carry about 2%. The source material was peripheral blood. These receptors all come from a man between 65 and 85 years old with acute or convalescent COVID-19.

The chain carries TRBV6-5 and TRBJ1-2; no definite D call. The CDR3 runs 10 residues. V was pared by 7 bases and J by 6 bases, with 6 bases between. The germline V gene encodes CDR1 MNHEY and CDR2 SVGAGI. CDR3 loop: CASTRDGYTF. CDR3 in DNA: TGTGCCAGCACGAGGGATGGCTACACCTTC.

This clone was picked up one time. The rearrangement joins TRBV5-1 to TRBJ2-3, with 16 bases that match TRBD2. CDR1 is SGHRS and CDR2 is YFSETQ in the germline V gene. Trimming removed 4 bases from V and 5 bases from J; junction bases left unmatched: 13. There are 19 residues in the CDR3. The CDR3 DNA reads TGCGCCAGCAGCACTAACATCGGGACTAGCGGGGGGGATGTAGATACGCAGTATTTT. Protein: CASSTNIGTSGGDVDTQYF. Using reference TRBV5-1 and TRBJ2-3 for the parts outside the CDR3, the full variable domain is KAGVTQTPRYLIKTRGQQVTLSCSPISGHRSVSWYQQTPGQGLQFLFEYFSETQRNKGNFPGRFSGRQFSNSRSEMNVSTLELGDSALYLCASSTNIGTSGGDVDTQYFGPGTRLTVL.

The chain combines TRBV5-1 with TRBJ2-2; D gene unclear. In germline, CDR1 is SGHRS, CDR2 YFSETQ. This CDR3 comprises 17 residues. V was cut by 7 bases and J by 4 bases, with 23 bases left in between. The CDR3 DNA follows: TGCGCCAGCGGCCCGTCTCCCGGTGGCGGTAGCACCGGGGAGCTGTTTTTT. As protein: CASGPSPGGGSTGELFF.

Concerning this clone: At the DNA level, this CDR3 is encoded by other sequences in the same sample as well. The CDR3 region is CSVEVYPGQGSRGDTEAFF. DNA of the CDR3: TGCAGCGTTGAAGTATATCCGGGACAGGGGTCGCGGGGGGACACTGAAGCTTTCTTT. The chain uses TRBV29-1 and TRBJ1-1, with TRBD1 matching 10 bases. Per germline, CDR1 SQVTM and CDR2 ANQGSEA. There are 19 residues in the CDR3. J lost 3 bases, V lost 1 base, and 17 bases had no gene match.

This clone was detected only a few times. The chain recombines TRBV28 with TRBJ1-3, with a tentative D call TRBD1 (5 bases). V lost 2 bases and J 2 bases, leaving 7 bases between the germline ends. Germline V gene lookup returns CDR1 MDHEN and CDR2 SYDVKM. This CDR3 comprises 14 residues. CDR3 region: CASSLQGTGNTIYF. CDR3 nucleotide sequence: TGTGCCAGCAGTTTACAGGGAACTGGAAACACCATATATTTT.

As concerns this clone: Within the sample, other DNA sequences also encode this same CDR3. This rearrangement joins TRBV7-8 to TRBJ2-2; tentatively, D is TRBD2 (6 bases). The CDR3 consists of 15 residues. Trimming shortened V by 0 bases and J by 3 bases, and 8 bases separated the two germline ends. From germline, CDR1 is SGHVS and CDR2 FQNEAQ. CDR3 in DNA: TGTGCCAGCAGCTTAGCCGGGGGTTACACCGGGGAGCTGTTTTTT. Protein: CASSLAGGYTGELFF.

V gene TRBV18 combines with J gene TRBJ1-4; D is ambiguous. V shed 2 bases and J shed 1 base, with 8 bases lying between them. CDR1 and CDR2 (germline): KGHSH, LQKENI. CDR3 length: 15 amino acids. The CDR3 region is CASSPNPGTNEKLFF. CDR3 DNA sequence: TGTGCCAGCTCACCAAACCCAGGAACTAATGAAAAACTGTTTTTT.

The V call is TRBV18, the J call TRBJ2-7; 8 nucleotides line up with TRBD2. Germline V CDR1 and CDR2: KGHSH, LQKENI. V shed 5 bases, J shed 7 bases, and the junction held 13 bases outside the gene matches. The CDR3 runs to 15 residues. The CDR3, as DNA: TGTGCCAGCTCAACATCGGGAGGGCCATCGGGAGAGCAGTACTTC. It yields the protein CASSTSGGPSGEQYF.

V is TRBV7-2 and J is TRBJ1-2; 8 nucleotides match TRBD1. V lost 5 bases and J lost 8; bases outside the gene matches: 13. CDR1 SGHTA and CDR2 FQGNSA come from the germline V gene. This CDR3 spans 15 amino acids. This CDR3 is CASSTRDRTFWGYTF. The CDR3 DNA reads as TGTGCCAGCAGCACCCGGGACAGGACATTTTGGGGCTACACCTTC.